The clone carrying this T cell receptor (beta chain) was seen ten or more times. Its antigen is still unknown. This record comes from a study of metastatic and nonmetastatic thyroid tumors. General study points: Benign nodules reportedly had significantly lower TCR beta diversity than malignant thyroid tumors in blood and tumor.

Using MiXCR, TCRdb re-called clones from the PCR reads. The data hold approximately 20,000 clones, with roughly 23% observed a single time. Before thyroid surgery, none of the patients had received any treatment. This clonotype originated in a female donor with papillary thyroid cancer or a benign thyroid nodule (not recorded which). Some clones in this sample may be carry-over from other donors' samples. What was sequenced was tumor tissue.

The CDR3 protein is CASSPGTGPNEQFF. As DNA, the CDR3 is TGTGCCAGCAGCCCCGGGACAGGCCCGAATGAGCAGTTCTTC. This chain joins TRBV7-2 and TRBJ2-1; 8 positions match TRBD1. This CDR3 is 14 amino acids long. Germline values: CDR1 SGHTA, CDR2 FQGNSA. V was pared by 5 bases and J by 7 bases, with 7 bases of the junction left unmatched.